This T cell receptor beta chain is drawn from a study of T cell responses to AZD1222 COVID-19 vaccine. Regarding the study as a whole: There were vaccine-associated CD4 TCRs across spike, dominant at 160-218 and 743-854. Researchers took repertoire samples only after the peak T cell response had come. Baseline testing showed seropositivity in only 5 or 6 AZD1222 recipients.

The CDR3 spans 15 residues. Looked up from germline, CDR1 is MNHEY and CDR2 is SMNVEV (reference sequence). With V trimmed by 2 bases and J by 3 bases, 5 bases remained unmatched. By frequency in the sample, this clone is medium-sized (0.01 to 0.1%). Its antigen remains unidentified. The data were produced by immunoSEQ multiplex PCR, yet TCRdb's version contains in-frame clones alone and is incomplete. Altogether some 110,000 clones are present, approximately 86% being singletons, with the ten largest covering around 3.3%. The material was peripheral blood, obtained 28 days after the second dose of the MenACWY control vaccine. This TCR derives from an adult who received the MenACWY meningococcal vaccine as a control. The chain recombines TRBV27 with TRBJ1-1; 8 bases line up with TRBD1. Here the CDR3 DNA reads TGTGCCAGCAGTTTAAGCCCAGGGGGCTACACTGAAGCTTTCTTT. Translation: CASSLSPGGYTEAFF.